These 18 T cell receptor beta chains were sequenced from one sample in a study of shared clonotypes between healthy human individuals. The data were produced by immunoSEQ multiplex PCR, yet TCRdb's version contains in-frame clones alone and is incomplete. This sample has roughly 2,300,000 clones, with around 93% found just once. The sample was naive CD4+ T cells from PBMCs. Subset: CD45RA+ positively selected. All receptors derive from a man aged 18 to 30 in good health. Some clones in this sample may be carry-over from other donors' samples.

This chain uses TRBV11-2 with TRBJ2-3; 11 bases agree with TRBD2. Trimming cost V 3 bases and J 2 bases; bases outside gene matches: 4. The CDR3 is 16 residues long. Germline CDR1 is SGHAT and CDR2 is FQNNGV. In DNA form, the CDR3 reads TGTGCCAGCAGCTTGGTAGCGGGAGGGATCACAGATACGCAGTATTTT. This codes for CASSLVAGGITDTQYF.

V usage is TRBV11-3 and J usage is TRBJ2-2, with D possibly TRBD1 on 6 matching bases. From germline, CDR1 is SGHNT and CDR2 YENEEA. The ends were cut back, 1 base at V and 6 bases at J, with 9 bases in the middle. The CDR3 length is 14 residues. The CDR3 region is CASSLGQGPGELFF. CDR3 sequence (DNA): TGTGCCAGCAGCTTAGGGCAGGGGCCCGGGGAGCTGTTTTTT.

The rearrangement links TRBV19 to TRBJ2-7; 10 bases line up with TRBD2. With 5 bases clipped from V and 3 bases from J, the junction kept 7 bases outside the gene matches. Germline V gives CDR1 LNHDA, CDR2 SQIVND (reference sequence). The CDR3 runs 15 residues. The CDR3, as DNA: TGTGCCAGTAGTTTAGGACTAGCGGCTATCTACGAGCAGTACTTC. Protein: CASSLGLAAIYEQYF.

The chain is built from TRBV30 and TRBJ2-7; 8 bases are shared with TRBD2. Losses at the gene ends were 0 bases for V and 0 bases for J; bases not matched to a gene: 1. Germline V gene sequence: CDR1 GTSNPN, CDR2 SVGIG (reference sequence). This CDR3 comprises 14 residues. As DNA, the CDR3 is TGTGCCTGGAGTGTACTAGCGGACTCCTACGAGCAGTACTTC. Translated, it gives CAWSVLADSYEQYF. Together with reference TRBV30 and TRBJ2-7, the CDR3 gives the full variable domain: SQTIHQWPATLVQPVGSPLSLECTVEGTSNPNLYWYRQAAGRGLQLLFYSVGIGQISSEVPQNLSASRPQDRQFILSSKKLLLSDSGFYLCAWSVLADSYEQYFGPGTRLTVT.

V gene TRBV7-9 combines with J gene TRBJ2-7; tentative D call: TRBD1 (5 bases). The V gene's germline CDR1 is SEHNR and CDR2 FQNEAQ (reference sequence). The V end was cut by 3 bases, the J end by 0 bases, with 15 bases between. The CDR3 extends over 16 amino acids. The chain's CDR3 is CASSLGSGSISYEQYF. As DNA, the CDR3 is TGTGCCAGCAGCTTGGGGTCAGGGTCGATCTCCTACGAGCAGTACTTC.

This chain joins TRBV5-1 and TRBJ2-1, with 11 positions matching TRBD2. Germline trimming cut 3 bases from V and 2 bases from J; bases unmatched to any gene: 4. Germline CDR1 and CDR2: SGHRS and YFSETQ. The CDR3 totals 16 residues. This chain's CDR3 is CASSWGLAVPYNEQFF. CDR3 nucleotide sequence: TGCGCCAGCAGCTGGGGACTAGCGGTTCCCTACAATGAGCAGTTCTTC.

The chain links TRBV6-1 to TRBJ2-3, with D tentatively TRBD1 (5 bases). CDR3 length equals 17 residues. Per the germline V gene, CDR1 is MNHNS and CDR2 is SASEGT. Trimming left V 0 bases short and J 0 bases short, with 13 bases between. CDR3 in amino acids: CASSEAVAGLSTDTQYF. CDR3 nucleotide sequence: TGTGCCAGCAGTGAAGCGGTGGCAGGGCTAAGCACAGATACGCAGTATTTT.

The J gene is TRBJ1-1, the V gene TRBV10-1; D is undetermined. The germline V gene encodes CDR1 WNHNN and CDR2 SYGVQD (reference sequence). The ends were cut back, 6 bases at V and 1 base at J, with 15 bases in the middle. The CDR3 has 15 residues. The CDR3 sequence: CASSKKTGGNTEAFF. The CDR3 nucleotides are TGCGCCAGCAGCAAGAAAACGGGCGGGAACACTGAAGCTTTCTTT.

The V and J genes are TRBV6-1 and TRBJ2-1; 7 bases fit TRBD2. The V gene's germline CDR1 is MNHNS and CDR2 SASEGT. The CDR3 totals 17 residues. V shed 0 bases and J 9 bases; nucleotides not matched to a gene: 14. DNA for the CDR3: TGTGCCAGCAGTGAAGCCCCCGGGGGGAGGCATGGATTTGAGCAGTTCTTC. Amino acids: CASSEAPGGRHGFEQFF.

A note on this clone: Other DNA sequences within the sample encode an identical CDR3. The V and J genes are TRBV7-9 and TRBJ2-7, with a tentative D call TRBD2 (5 bases). V was clipped by 3 bases and J by 3 bases, with 6 bases between them. Germline CDR1 is SEHNR and CDR2 is FQNEAQ (reference sequence). The length of the CDR3 is 12 residues. DNA for the CDR3: TGTGCCAGCAGCTTTCGGGGCTACGAGCAGTACTTC. Protein product: CASSFRGYEQYF. Full variable domain (remainder filled in from reference TRBV7-9 and TRBJ2-7): DTGVSQNPRHKITKRGQNVTFRCDPISEHNRLYWYRQTLGQGPEFLTYFQNEAQLEKSRLLSDRFSAERPKGSFSTLEIQRTEQGDSAMYLCASSFRGYEQYFGPGTRLTVT.

The chain is built from TRBV5-1 and TRBJ1-4; D may be TRBD1 (6 bases). Germline V gene sequence: CDR1 SGHRS, CDR2 YFSETQ. V lost 3 bases to trimming and J lost 4 bases, with 16 bases between them. CDR3 length equals 16 residues. The CDR3: CASSWGRQGINEKLFF. As DNA, the CDR3 is TGCGCCAGCAGCTGGGGGCGGCAGGGAATTAATGAAAAACTGTTTTTT.

The genes are TRBV18 and TRBJ2-5; 7 nucleotides match TRBD2. The CDR3 sequence is 15 residues long. Unmatched junction bases numbered 12, after V lost 0 bases and J lost 11 bases. CDR1 is KGHSH and CDR2 is LQKENI in the germline V gene. DNA of the CDR3: TGTGCCAGCTCACCACCGGGATGGGTGGGGAGGGAGCAGTACTTC. Protein product: CASSPPGWVGREQYF.

V and J are TRBV18 and TRBJ1-5; D unresolved. The CDR3 length is 15 residues. The V end lost 3 bases, the J end lost 3 bases, and 12 bases lay between the germline ends. The germline V gene encodes CDR1 KGHSH and CDR2 LQKENI. CDR3 loop: CASSPSVDTNQPQHF. In DNA, the CDR3 is TGTGCCAGCTCACCCTCAGTAGATACCAATCAGCCCCAGCATTTT.

V gene TRBV27 combines with J gene TRBJ1-1; 9 positions match TRBD1. Germline lookup yields CDR1 MNHEY and CDR2 SMNVEV (reference sequence). The CDR3 loop spans 13 amino acids. Unmatched junction bases numbered 8, after V lost 5 bases and J lost 10 bases. CDR3 coding DNA: TGTGCCAGCAGTCTGACACAGGGGGCTCTAGCTTTCTTT. Translation: CASSLTQGALAFF.

The chain recombines TRBV7-7 with TRBJ2-2; no reliable D call. There are 14 residues in the CDR3. Trimming shortened V by 1 base and J by 6 bases, and 9 bases separated the two germline ends. Per the germline V gene, CDR1 is SSHAT and CDR2 is FNYEAQ (reference sequence). For the CDR3, the DNA is TGTGCCAGCAGCTTAGGCCCCGTATCCGGGGAGCTGTTTTTT. Translated: CASSLGPVSGELFF.

The chain links TRBV9 to TRBJ1-4; D remains ambiguous. The length of the CDR3 is 13 residues. Germline V lookup: CDR1 SGDLS, CDR2 YYNGEE. Trimming shortened V by 4 bases and J by 6 bases, and 10 bases separated the two germline ends. The CDR3 sequence is CASSRMIDEKLFF. The CDR3 nucleotides read TGTGCCAGCAGCCGGATGATCGATGAAAAACTGTTTTTT.

This clone was recorded once. The chain carries TRBV7-3 and TRBJ2-5, with 8 nucleotides matching TRBD2. Germline V gene data show CDR1 as SGHTA and CDR2 as FQGTGA. The CDR3 is made up of 15 amino acids. Trimming took 5 bases from V and 5 from J; bases not matched to a gene: 10. CDR3 nucleotides: TGTGCCAGCAGCCGCGGGGGGACCCTCGGGGAGACCCAGTACTTC. Protein sequence: CASSRGGTLGETQYF.

V is TRBV28 and J is TRBJ2-7; unclear D gene. Trimming pared 5 bases from V and 2 bases from J, leaving 16 bases between. Germline V CDR1 and CDR2: MDHEN, SYDVKM. CDR3 size: 15 residues. This CDR3 reads CASSPLLRAPYEQYF. The CDR3 bases are TGTGCCAGCAGTCCCCTACTGCGAGCCCCCTACGAGCAGTACTTC.